The rows below give T cell receptor beta chains drawn from one sample of a study of technical replicates of blood from a handful of donors. The assay was immunoSEQ multiplex PCR, and TCRdb's table has in-frame clones only and misses some. The table includes around 81,000 clones, about 94% detected once. Sequenced sample: T cells isolated from PBMCs. These receptors were obtained from a human donor in good health. The CDR3 runs from the conserved cysteine through the conserved F or W. Fields, in order: CDR3 DNA, CDR3 protein, clone size, CDR3 length, V gene, J gene, D gene. A D gene is named only where the DNA matches it firmly. A row's size may be missing; if present it is once, few, many or a size class.

cdr3_nt: TGTGCCAGCAGCTTGGCCGGGGGGGGCAATCAGCCCCAGCATTTT
cdr3_aa: CASSLAGGGNQPQHF
clone_size: once
cdr3_length: 15
v_call: TRBV5-6
j_call: TRBJ1-5
d_call: .

cdr3_nt: TGTGCCAACCTTAGGCGGGGGTCAGGCTATGGCTACACCTTC
cdr3_aa: CANLRRGSGYGYTF
clone_size: .
cdr3_length: 14
v_call: TRBV9
j_call: TRBJ1-2
d_call: .

cdr3_nt: TGTGCCAGCAGCCCCCCCTCCAGGGTTCACTACGAGCAGTACTTC
cdr3_aa: CASSPPSRVHYEQYF
clone_size: .
cdr3_length: 15
v_call: TRBV11-3
j_call: TRBJ2-7
d_call: .

cdr3_nt: TGTGCCAGCAGCCCACCTGGCGGGGATATTCTCTACGAGCAGTACTTC
cdr3_aa: CASSPPGGDILYEQYF
clone_size: .
cdr3_length: 16
v_call: TRBV5-4
j_call: TRBJ2-7
d_call: .

cdr3_nt: TGTGCCAGCAGCTTAAGGCTAGCGGGAAGGGATGAGCAGTTCTTC
cdr3_aa: CASSLRLAGRDEQFF
clone_size: once
cdr3_length: 15
v_call: TRBV13
j_call: TRBJ2-1
d_call: TRBD2

cdr3_nt: TGTGCCAGCAGCGCCCAGATGCTGAACACTGAAGCTTTCTTT
cdr3_aa: CASSAQMLNTEAFF
clone_size: .
cdr3_length: 14
v_call: TRBV9
j_call: TRBJ1-1
d_call: .

cdr3_nt: TGTGCCAGCAGCTCTGCCGCCAGTCTCAATGAGCAGTTCTTC
cdr3_aa: CASSSAASLNEQFF
clone_size: .
cdr3_length: 14
v_call: TRBV2
j_call: TRBJ2-1
d_call: .

cdr3_nt: TGTGCCAGCAGCCTCAGGGCACATGGAACAGATACGCAGTATTTT
cdr3_aa: CASSLRAHGTDTQYF
clone_size: .
cdr3_length: 15
v_call: TRBV9
j_call: TRBJ2-3
d_call: .

cdr3_nt: TGTGCCAGTAGTATAGACAGGGAAGGGCAAGAGACCCAGTACTTC
cdr3_aa: CASSIDREGQETQYF
clone_size: .
cdr3_length: 15
v_call: TRBV19
j_call: TRBJ2-5
d_call: .

cdr3_nt: TGTGCCAGCAGGAGGACTCTTGAAGCTTTCTTT
cdr3_aa: CASRRTLEAFF
clone_size: .
cdr3_length: 11
v_call: TRBV5-8
j_call: TRBJ1-1
d_call: .

cdr3_nt: TGTGCCAGCAGCTGGACAGGACAGAGCACAGATACGCAGTATTTT
cdr3_aa: CASSWTGQSTDTQYF
clone_size: once
cdr3_length: 15
v_call: TRBV7-6
j_call: TRBJ2-3
d_call: TRBD1

cdr3_nt: TGTGCCTGGAGGGTGGGGATCGGGGGCACAGATACGCAGTATTTT
cdr3_aa: CAWRVGIGGTDTQYF
clone_size: .
cdr3_length: 15
v_call: TRBV30
j_call: TRBJ2-3
d_call: .

cdr3_nt: TGTGCCAGCAGTTCCCTAGGACTAGCGGGAGTGGAGCAGTTCTTC
cdr3_aa: CASSSLGLAGVEQFF
clone_size: .
cdr3_length: 15
v_call: TRBV28
j_call: TRBJ2-1
d_call: TRBD2

cdr3_nt: TGTGCCAGCAGTTTATATATGGCAACTGAAGCTTTCTTT
cdr3_aa: CASSLYMATEAFF
clone_size: .
cdr3_length: 13
v_call: TRBV27
j_call: TRBJ1-1
d_call: .

cdr3_nt: TGCGCCAGCGGGGGACTAGCGCTATATTCCTACGAGCAGTACTTC
cdr3_aa: CASGGLALYSYEQYF
clone_size: .
cdr3_length: 15
v_call: TRBV10-2
j_call: TRBJ2-7
d_call: TRBD2

cdr3_nt: TGTGCCAGCAGTGCGGACAGCCGATATGGCTACACCTTC
cdr3_aa: CASSADSRYGYTF
clone_size: .
cdr3_length: 13
v_call: TRBV2
j_call: TRBJ1-2
d_call: .

cdr3_nt: TGTGCCAGCAGCTTCCTCGGGATCGAAGCTTTCTTT
cdr3_aa: CASSFLGIEAFF
clone_size: .
cdr3_length: 12
v_call: TRBV7-9
j_call: TRBJ1-1
d_call: .

cdr3_nt: TGTGCCAGCAGGACAGGGGCGCCCTCCTACGAGCAGTACTTC
cdr3_aa: CASRTGAPSYEQYF
clone_size: .
cdr3_length: 14
v_call: TRBV6-1
j_call: TRBJ2-7
d_call: TRBD1

cdr3_nt: TGTGCCAGCAGTTTAGTAGGACAGGGTATGTCCCGTCTTAACACTGAAGCTTTCTTT
cdr3_aa: CASSLVGQGMSRLNTEAFF
clone_size: once
cdr3_length: 19
v_call: TRBV28
j_call: TRBJ1-1
d_call: TRBD1

cdr3_nt: TGCGCCAGCAGCTTGGTAGACAGGGAAAGTGAGACCCAGTACTTC
cdr3_aa: CASSLVDRESETQYF
clone_size: .
cdr3_length: 15
v_call: TRBV5-1
j_call: TRBJ2-5
d_call: TRBD1

cdr3_nt: TGCGCCAGCAGCTTGGCCCCTAGCGGCACAGATACGCAGTATTTT
cdr3_aa: CASSLAPSGTDTQYF
clone_size: .
cdr3_length: 15
v_call: TRBV5-1
j_call: TRBJ2-3
d_call: .

cdr3_nt: TGCAGCGTTGAGTATACGGGAGGGCCAGATACGCAGTATTTT
cdr3_aa: CSVEYTGGPDTQYF
clone_size: .
cdr3_length: 14
v_call: TRBV29-1
j_call: TRBJ2-3
d_call: TRBD2

cdr3_nt: TGCGCCAGCAGCGATCCCCCGGGACATAAGCCCACTGAAGCTTTCTTT
cdr3_aa: CASSDPPGHKPTEAFF
clone_size: .
cdr3_length: 16
v_call: TRBV5-1
j_call: TRBJ1-1
d_call: .

cdr3_nt: TGTGCCAGTAGTATGCGTGTAGCGGGCTACTACTCCTACAATGAGCAGTTCTTC
cdr3_aa: CASSMRVAGYYSYNEQFF
clone_size: .
cdr3_length: 18
v_call: TRBV19
j_call: TRBJ2-1
d_call: TRBD2